The clone carrying this T cell receptor (beta chain) was counted between two and nine times. Antigen specificity is unknown. CDR1 is SGHAT, CDR2 FQNNGV, per germline. Trimming shortened V by 1 base and J by 5 bases, and 14 bases separated the two germline ends. This CDR3 has 15 amino acids. These data come from a study of early T cells in non-severe SARS-CoV-2 infection. The study's findings and limits: Sequences matched to VDJdb favored anti-spike CD8 responses, while private and CD4 specificities were missed.

The library protocol tagged individual cDNA molecules with unique molecular identifiers. TCRdb called the 5' RACE reads again in MiXCR, with one record for every CDR3 protein. The sample carries around 22,000 distinct CDR3 sequences, 3% to 4.5% recorded once. The sample taken for sequencing was whole blood. The V call is TRBV11-2, the J call TRBJ2-5; TRBD2 is a possible D gene (6 bases). This receptor was taken from an adult who was a healthcare worker with PCR-confirmed SARS-CoV-2 infection or an uninfected control (not recorded which). This CDR3 reads CASSLGGAGTETQYF. CDR3 bases: TGTGCCAGCAGCTTAGGCGGGGCAGGTACCGAGACCCAGTACTTC.